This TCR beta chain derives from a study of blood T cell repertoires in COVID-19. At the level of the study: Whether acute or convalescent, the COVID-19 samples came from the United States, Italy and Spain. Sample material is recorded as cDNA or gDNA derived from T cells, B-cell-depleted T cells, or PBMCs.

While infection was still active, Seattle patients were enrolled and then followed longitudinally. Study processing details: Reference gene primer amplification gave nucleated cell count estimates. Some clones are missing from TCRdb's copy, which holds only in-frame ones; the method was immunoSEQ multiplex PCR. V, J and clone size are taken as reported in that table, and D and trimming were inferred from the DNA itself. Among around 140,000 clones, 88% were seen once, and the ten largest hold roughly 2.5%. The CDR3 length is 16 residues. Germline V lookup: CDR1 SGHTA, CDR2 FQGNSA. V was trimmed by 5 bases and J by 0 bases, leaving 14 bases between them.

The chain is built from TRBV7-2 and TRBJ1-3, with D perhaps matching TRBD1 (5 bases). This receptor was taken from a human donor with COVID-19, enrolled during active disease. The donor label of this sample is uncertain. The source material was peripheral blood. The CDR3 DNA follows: TGTGCCAGCAGCATCGGGGCGGGGGGCTCTGGAAACACCATATATTTT. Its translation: CASSIGAGGSGNTIYF.